The rows below give T cell receptor beta chains drawn from one sample of a study of T cells after yellow fever vaccination. TCRdb re-called the 5' RACE reads with MiXCR, one entry per CDR3 protein. The data show around 230,000 distinct CDR3 sequences, roughly 6.8% seen once. The sample here was CD4+ T cells sorted from PBMCs, taken on the day of the yellow fever booster vaccination. Receptors were obtained from a young man who received the YFV17D yellow fever vaccine. The CDR3 runs from the conserved cysteine through the conserved F or W. The D gene is left open where the match is weak. The size entry is marked missing in some rows and otherwise reads once, few, many or a size class.

D	V	size	J	DNA	CDR3
-	TRBV7-9	many	TRBJ2-3	TGTGCCAGCGGGTCGGGGCTAAGCACAGATACGCAGTATTTT	CASGSGLSTDTQYF
TRBD2	TRBV7-2	-	TRBJ2-1	TGTGCCGGAGAGGGCGGGAGGAGCTACAATGAGCAGTTCTTC	CAGEGGRSYNEQFF
-	TRBV28	few	TRBJ1-1	TGTGCCACCTCTTTGGGCAGGCGGAACACTGAAGCTTTCTTT	CATSLGRRNTEAFF
TRBD2	TRBV7-2	many	TRBJ2-1	TGTGCCAGCAGCTCGACTAGCGGGAGGACCTACAATGAGCAGTTCTTC	CASSSTSGRTYNEQFF
TRBD2	TRBV5-1	many	TRBJ2-1	TGCGCCAGCAGCTTGACTAGCGGGATCGGCAGGAATGAGCAGTTCTTC	CASSLTSGIGRNEQFF
-	TRBV3-1	-	TRBJ1-2	TGTGCCAGCAGCCAAGTGAGAGACTATGGCTACACCTTC	CASSQVRDYGYTF
-	TRBV7-2	-	TRBJ1-6	TGTGCCAGCAGCGTAGACGGGGGTATTAATTCACCCCTCCACTTT	CASSVDGGINSPLHF
TRBD1	TRBV6-2/TRBV6-3	few	TRBJ2-7	TGTGCCAGCAGTTTCGGACAGGGATTATCCTACGAGCAGTACTTC	CASSFGQGLSYEQYF
TRBD2	TRBV5-1	many	TRBJ2-7	TGCGCCAGCAGCTTGGAGGCTAGCGGGAGTTACGAGCAGTACTTC	CASSLEASGSYEQYF
-	TRBV20-1	few	TRBJ1-1	TGCAGTGCTAGTGGGAACACTGAAGCTTTCTTT	CSASGNTEAFF
TRBD2	TRBV30	many	TRBJ2-5	TGTGCCTCCTCTCATAAGACTAGCTTCGGTGAGACCCAGTACTTC	CASSHKTSFGETQYF
TRBD2	TRBV5-1	-	TRBJ2-1	TGCGCCAGCAGCTTGGGACTAGCGGGAGGGATTAAAACCTACAATGAGCAGTTCTTC	CASSLGLAGGIKTYNEQFF
TRBD2	TRBV7-2	many	TRBJ2-5	TGTGCCAGCAGCTTAGCGGTCGGGAGGTACCAAGAGACCCAGTACTTC	CASSLAVGRYQETQYF
TRBD2	TRBV30	few	TRBJ2-7	TGTGCCTGGAGTCCCGCAGCGGGAGTCCACGAGCAGTACTTC	CAWSPAAGVHEQYF
TRBD2	TRBV20-1	-	TRBJ2-7	TGCAGTGCCCCCGAAGCGGGAGGGTACGAGCAGTACTTC	CSAPEAGGYEQYF
-	TRBV19	-	TRBJ2-3	TGTGCCAGCCGCCCAGGTCCTGATCGAGATACGCAGTATTTT	CASRPGPDRDTQYF
-	TRBV15	many	TRBJ2-1	TGTGCCACCAGCAGGGAGGGGTACAATGAGCAGTTCTTC	CATSREGYNEQFF
-	TRBV7-9	few	TRBJ2-7	TGTGCCAGCAGCTTTGACCTAATGTTTACCTCCGGGGAGCAGTACTTC	CASSFDLMFTSGEQYF